This TCR beta chain was sequenced in a study of cytomegalovirus exposure and HLA in healthy donors. 60 Vbeta and 13 Jbeta primers were used in PCR. The method was immunoSEQ multiplex PCR; TCRdb's version includes in-frame clones alone and lacks a portion of them. This table holds about 190,000 clones, roughly 75% found once. Study results and limitations: After further analysis at a later stage, 15,000 to 20,000 TCR beta sequences were associated with HLA alleles at 0.05 false discovery rate. The HLA-A and HLA-B alleles of most subjects were reportedly predicted accurately from TCR beta sequences.

In regard to this clone: Its antigen is currently unknown.

The CDR3 length is 16 residues. The origin of this receptor is a man aged 25-40 years in good health and CMV-seropositive. The V and J genes are TRBV21-1 and TRBJ2-1; whether TRBD2, the table's D call, matches the DNA was not checked. TRBV21-1 is flagged as a pseudogene. The sequenced sample consisted of PBMCs. The CDR3 DNA sequence: TGTGCCAGCAGCAAAGAACTAGCGGGCTCCTACAATGAGCAGTTCTTC. It translates to CASSKELAGSYNEQFF.